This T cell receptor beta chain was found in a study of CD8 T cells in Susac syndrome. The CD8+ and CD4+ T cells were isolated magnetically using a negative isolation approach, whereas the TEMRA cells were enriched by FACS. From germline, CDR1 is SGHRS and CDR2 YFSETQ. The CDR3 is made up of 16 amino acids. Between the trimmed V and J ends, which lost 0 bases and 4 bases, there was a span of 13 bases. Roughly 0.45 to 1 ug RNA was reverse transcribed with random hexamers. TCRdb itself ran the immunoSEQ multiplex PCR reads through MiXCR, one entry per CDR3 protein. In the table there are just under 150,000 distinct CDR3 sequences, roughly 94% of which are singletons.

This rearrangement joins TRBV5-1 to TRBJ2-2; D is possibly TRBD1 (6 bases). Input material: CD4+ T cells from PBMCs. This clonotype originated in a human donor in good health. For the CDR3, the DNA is TGCGCCAGCAGCTTGGCCATTAGAGGGGGCACCGGGGAGCTGTTTTTT. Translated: CASSLAIRGGTGELFF.